The next 3 T cell receptor beta chains were all read from a single sample in a study of blood T cells in healthy people across ages. Through a sample-barcoded 5' primer and a J-beta primer mix, a second PCR was run for about 7 to 12 cycles. TCRdb processed the 5' RACE reads anew with MiXCR; each CDR3 protein has one entry. Among roughly 1,700,000 distinct CDR3 sequences, roughly 30% were seen once, and the ten largest hold around 7.7%. The sample was blood. The receptors shown here come from a woman aged 30 to 39 in good health.

Only a few counts were recorded for this clonotype. V is TRBV28 and J is TRBJ2-7; 9 nucleotides line up with TRBD1. This CDR3 contains 15 residues. J gave up 2 bases and V 7 bases, and 9 bases lay outside the gene matches. Germline lookup yields CDR1 MDHEN and CDR2 SYDVKM. CDR3 in DNA: TGTGCCAGCACCTCCCCAGGACAGGGGACCTACGAGCAGTACTTC. Its translation is CASTSPGQGTYEQYF.

The chain has TRBV7-2 and TRBJ2-7, with 7 bases matching TRBD1. CDR3 length: 15 residues. J lost 7 bases, V lost 6 bases, and 15 bases had no gene match. Germline V lookup: CDR1 SGHTA, CDR2 FQGNSA. The CDR3 sequence: CASRETGFMFDEQYF. CDR3 nucleotide sequence: TGTGCCAGCAGAGAGACAGGGTTCATGTTCGATGAGCAGTACTTC. Variable domain in full (rest from reference TRBV7-2 and TRBJ2-7): GAGVSQSPSNKVTEKGKDVELRCDPISGHTALYWYRQSLGQGLEFLIYFQGNSAPDKSGLPSDRFSAERTGGSVSTLTIQRTQQEDSAVYLCASRETGFMFDEQYFGPGTRLTVT.

This clonotype was counted ten times or more. CDR3 DNA: TGTGCCAGCTCACCACTGGAGGGATCGGAGGGCTACACCTTC. Protein product: CASSPLEGSEGYTF. The rearrangement uses TRBV18 and TRBJ1-2; D ambiguous. This CDR3 has 14 residues. V lost 1 base and J 8 bases, leaving 14 bases between the germline ends. Germline V gene sequence: CDR1 KGHSH, CDR2 LQKENI.